Shown below are 27 T cell receptor beta chains from a single sample sequenced in a study of monozygotic twins with inflammatory bowel disease. Reanalyzing the 5' RACE reads, TCRdb keeps one entry per CDR3 protein, without DNA. This sample's table has approximately 400,000 distinct CDR3 sequences. Sequencing was performed on blood. The receptor source for this set is a human donor with ulcerative colitis or Crohn's disease, or a healthy co-twin of an affected twin (not recorded which).

This chain connects TRBV7-2 to TRBJ1-1. Germline V CDR1 and CDR2: SGHTA, FQGNSA. The CDR3 totals 14 residues. The CDR3: CASSPTPGKTEAFF.

J is TRBJ1-5 and V is TRBV2. The CDR3 has 16 residues. Germline V gene data show CDR1 as SNHLY and CDR2 as FYNNEI. The CDR3 region is CASSEASRMSNQPQHF.

This rearrangement joins TRBV19 to TRBJ1-2; as DNA is missing, the TRBD1 call by TCRdb cannot be tested. Germline V gene lookup returns CDR1 LNHDA and CDR2 SQIVND (reference sequence). The CDR3 is 12 residues long. CDR3 loop: CASGQGGPGYTF.

The V call is TRBV20-1, the J call TRBJ2-1. The CDR3 consists of 12 residues. CDR1 DFQATT and CDR2 SNEGSKA come from the germline V gene (reference sequence). CDR3 protein: CSAREDRAEQFF.

This chain connects TRBV6-5 to TRBJ2-7; TCRdb's D call of TRBD1 is untestable without DNA. Germline CDR1 reads MNHEY; CDR2 reads SVGAGI. The CDR3 covers 12 residues. The CDR3 loop reads CASSYYQGVLYF.

J is TRBJ2-7 and V is TRBV10-3; TCRdb's D call of TRBD1 is untestable without DNA. Germline V gene data show CDR1 as ENHRY and CDR2 as SYGVKD. There are 14 residues in the CDR3. The CDR3 loop is CATTLQGATYEQYF.

This CDR3 is CASLRLGSGETQYF. This rearrangement joins TRBV12-3 or TRBV12-4 to TRBJ2-5; lacking DNA, the TRBD2 call made by TCRdb goes unchecked. CDR3 length equals 14 residues.

The rearrangement links TRBV18 to TRBJ1-1; TCRdb reports TRBD1, a call that lacks DNA to check it against. Germline CDR1 reads KGHSH; CDR2 reads LQKENI. The CDR3 extends over 13 amino acids. Here the CDR3 reads CASSLGQTSEAFF.

The rearrangement joins TRBV29-1 to TRBJ2-7; without DNA, the TCRdb call of TRBD1 cannot be checked. CDR1 and CDR2 from the germline V gene are SQVTM and ANQGSEA. The CDR3 runs 11 residues. CDR3 region: CSGKTGYEQYF.

The chain is built from TRBV6-2 or TRBV6-3 and TRBJ2-7; TCRdb's assignment of TRBD1 cannot be checked, as there is no DNA. The CDR3 has 13 amino acids. Germline V CDR1 and CDR2: MNHEY, SVGEGT. The CDR3 sequence is CASSYSQGVEQYF.

The CDR3 loop reads CASSGRLAGGPNEQFF. The chain combines TRBV13 with TRBJ2-1; TCRdb's assignment of TRBD2 cannot be checked, as there is no DNA. Germline CDR1 is PRHDT and CDR2 is FYEKMQ (reference sequence). This CDR3 spans 16 amino acids.

This chain uses TRBV9 with TRBJ2-1; the TRBD2 assignment by TCRdb is unverifiable without DNA. Germline V lookup: CDR1 SGDLS, CDR2 YYNGEE. This CDR3 is 16 amino acids long. Here the CDR3 reads CASSVTPSGVYNEQFF. Variable domain in full (rest from reference TRBV9 and TRBJ2-1): DSGVTQTPKHLITATGQRVTLRCSPRSGDLSVYWYQQSLDQGLQFLIQYYNGEERAKGNILERFSAQQFPDLHSELNLSSLELGDSALYFCASSVTPSGVYNEQFFGPGTRLTVL.

This chain uses TRBV5-1 with TRBJ1-1. The CDR3 spans 13 residues. The V gene's germline CDR1 is SGHRS and CDR2 YFSETQ. The CDR3 is CASSLMEGTEAFF.

The genes are TRBV24-1 and TRBJ2-3; checking the TCRdb D call of TRBD2 is not possible without DNA. Germline V gene lookup returns CDR1 KGHDR and CDR2 SFDVKD. The CDR3 covers 18 residues. This CDR3 reads CATSDWGTSGSWADTQYF.

The V call is TRBV5-5, the J call TRBJ2-1; with no DNA, the TCRdb D assignment of TRBD1 cannot be verified. The CDR3 loop spans 16 amino acids. Germline assignment: CDR1 SGHKS and CDR2 YYEKEE (reference sequence). The CDR3 sequence: CASSFYRGQGYNEQFF.

The chain recombines TRBV2 with TRBJ2-4. This CDR3 contains 14 residues. Germline lookup yields CDR1 SNHLY and CDR2 FYNNEI. The CDR3: CASLQSTDRNIQYF.

The CDR3 region is CSASWASGRELFF. The chain uses TRBV20-1 and TRBJ2-2; TCRdb calls TRBD2, which cannot be checked without DNA. The CDR3 has 13 residues. CDR1 and CDR2 from the germline V gene are DFQATT and SNEGSKA (reference sequence).

This chain links TRBV4-1 with TRBJ2-7; TCRdb's D call, TRBD1, is unchecked because there is no DNA. The CDR3 has 14 residues. CDR1 and CDR2 (germline): MGHRA, YSYEKL. The CDR3 sequence: CASSQEPGGYEQYF.

CDR3 protein: CASSLAPENYEQYF. The chain employs TRBV5-1 and TRBJ2-7. CDR1 SGHRS and CDR2 YFSETQ come from the germline V gene. The CDR3 consists of 14 residues.

CDR3 loop: CASSLSNSYEQYF. J is TRBJ2-7 and V is TRBV5-1. The CDR3 totals 13 residues. Per germline, CDR1 SGHRS and CDR2 YFSETQ.

The rearrangement uses TRBV7-2 and TRBJ1-2; TCRdb's D call of TRBD1 is untestable without DNA. Germline V gene data show CDR1 as SGHTA and CDR2 as FQGNSA. The CDR3 covers 14 residues. CDR3 sequence: CASSSSGTVYGYTF.

This chain connects TRBV2 to TRBJ1-5; absent DNA, TCRdb's TRBD1 call cannot be checked. Germline assignment: CDR1 SNHLY and CDR2 FYNNEI. The CDR3 sequence is 13 residues long. The CDR3 here is CASSGEGGQPQHF.

The J gene is TRBJ2-7, the V gene TRBV5-1; TCRdb outputs TRBD1, but without DNA this stays unchecked. CDR3 length equals 13 residues. Germline V gene sequence: CDR1 SGHRS, CDR2 YFSETQ. This CDR3 is CASSLEQGYEQYF.

V gene TRBV10-3 combines with J gene TRBJ2-2; TCRdb selects TRBD1, and the lack of DNA leaves this call unchecked. The CDR3 is 16 residues long. Germline V lookup: CDR1 ENHRY, CDR2 SYGVKD. CDR3 amino acids: CAITPTGFANTGELFF.

J is TRBJ1-1 and V is TRBV7-9. The CDR3 is 15 residues long. Germline V lookup: CDR1 SEHNR, CDR2 FQNEAQ (reference sequence). This CDR3 is CASSSGTIMSTEAFF.

The genes are TRBV7-9 and TRBJ2-1. Germline V CDR1 and CDR2: SEHNR, FQNEAQ (reference sequence). The length of the CDR3 is 14 residues. CDR3 amino acids: CASSPLAWDNEQFF.

This rearrangement joins TRBV6-1 to TRBJ2-7; without DNA, the TCRdb call of TRBD1 cannot be checked. The CDR3 contains 14 residues. Germline V gene sequence: CDR1 MNHNS, CDR2 SASEGT. The CDR3 reads CASRPGDQPYEQYF.